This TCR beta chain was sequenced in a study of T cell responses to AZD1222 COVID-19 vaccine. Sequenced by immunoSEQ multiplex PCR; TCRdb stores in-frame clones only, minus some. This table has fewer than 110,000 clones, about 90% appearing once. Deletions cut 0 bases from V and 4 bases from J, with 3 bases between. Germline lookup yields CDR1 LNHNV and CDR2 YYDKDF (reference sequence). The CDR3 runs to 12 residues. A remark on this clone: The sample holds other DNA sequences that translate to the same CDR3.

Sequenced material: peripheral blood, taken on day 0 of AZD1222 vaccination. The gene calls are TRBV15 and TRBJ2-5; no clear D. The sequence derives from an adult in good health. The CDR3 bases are TGTGCCACCAGCAGAGACGTAGAGACCCAGTACTTC. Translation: CATSRDVETQYF.